These 25 T cell receptor beta chains share one sample of origin, sequenced in a study of blood T cell repertoires in COVID-19 (dated by TCRdb to the early 2020s). Receptors were amplified or captured by the immunoSEQ multiplex PCR assay. TCRdb's version of the immuneACCESS table is confined to in-frame rearrangements and falls short of the full clone set. An unresolved V gene accounts for under half of the shortfall where checked; the remainder is of unknown origin. The sample table shows over 200,000 clones, and roughly nine tenths are seen once. Together, the top ten hold roughly 2% of the sample. Sequencing was performed on peripheral blood. The receptor source for this set is a man aged 40-50 years with active or convalescent COVID-19.

The V gene is TRBV5-1, the J gene TRBJ1-2; D is perhaps TRBD1 (6 bases). From germline, CDR1 is SGHRS and CDR2 YFSETQ. The CDR3 loop spans 16 amino acids. Trimming stripped 3 bases from V and 0 bases from J, with 15 bases between. The CDR3, as DNA: TGCGCCAGCAGCTGGACAGCCACTACCGCTAACTATGGCTACACCTTC. The encoded protein is CASSWTATTANYGYTF.

Only a few counts were recorded for this clone. The chain joins TRBV10-2 to TRBJ1-5; TRBD1 might be the D (6 bases). Trimming cost V 9 bases and J 1 base, with 13 bases left between them. The germline V gene has CDR1 WSHSY and CDR2 SAAADI. This CDR3 comprises 14 residues. CDR3 loop: CASRPGHSNQPQHF. CDR3 nucleotide sequence: TGCGCCAGTAGACCGGGACACAGCAATCAGCCCCAGCATTTT.

The rearrangement uses TRBV18 and TRBJ2-7, with D possibly matching TRBD2 (6 bases). Per the germline V gene, CDR1 is KGHSH and CDR2 is LQKENI. The CDR3 is 15 residues long. V was pared by 3 bases and J by 4 bases, with 16 bases between. This CDR3 reads CASSPIIGSGYEQYF. The CDR3, as DNA: TGTGCCAGCTCACCCATTATCGGGAGTGGGTACGAGCAGTACTTC.

This clone was observed a few times. The chain employs TRBV14 and TRBJ1-4; D gene ambiguous. CDR1 SGHDN and CDR2 FVKESK come from the germline V gene. Trimming stripped 4 bases from V and 8 bases from J, with 20 bases between. The CDR3 is 16 amino acids. CDR3 sequence (DNA): TGTGCCAGCAGCCCCGCTTTATCGGGGTTACAGGAAAAACTGTTTTTT. Translated: CASSPALSGLQEKLFF.

This clone is a singleton in its sample. The chain uses TRBV5-1 and TRBJ2-3, with 7 bases aligning to TRBD1. After removal of 1 base from V and 5 bases from J, the junction contained 1 base not matched to a gene. The CDR3 is 13 residues long. Germline V gene sequence: CDR1 SGHRS, CDR2 YFSETQ. The CDR3 reads CASSLPGGDTQYF. The CDR3 DNA is TGCGCCAGCAGCTTGCCAGGGGGAGATACGCAGTATTTT.

The chain is built from TRBV18 and TRBJ1-1, with TRBD1 as a possible D gene (6 bases). This CDR3 is built from 14 residues. Germline CDR1 KGHSH, CDR2 LQKENI. V was shortened by 4 bases and J by 3 bases, with 12 bases between the two germline ends. Here the CDR3 DNA reads TGTGCCAGCTCACTAACGAAGGGGGACACTGAAGCTTTCTTT. Its protein is CASSLTKGDTEAFF.

The chain is built from TRBV30 and TRBJ1-2; tentative D call: TRBD1 (6 bases). Deletions cut 4 bases from V and 0 bases from J, with 15 bases between. Germline CDR1 is GTSNPN and CDR2 is SVGIG (reference sequence). The CDR3 loop spans 15 amino acids. CDR3 DNA sequence: TGTGCCTGGACCTCCGGACAGTTAGCTAACTATGGCTACACCTTC. Translated: CAWTSGQLANYGYTF.

The J gene is TRBJ2-5, the V gene TRBV29-1; D perhaps matches TRBD1 (5 bases). This CDR3 region has 12 residues. Germline V gives CDR1 SQVTM, CDR2 ANQGSEA. Trimming took 5 bases from V and 1 from J, leaving 8 bases between them. CDR3 bases: TGCAGCGTTCGACAGATCCAAGAGACCCAGTACTTC. This encodes CSVRQIQETQYF.

This clone was seen only once. As DNA, the CDR3 is TGTGCCAGCGGAACGAGCGGGATAGGTACTGAAAAACTGTTTTTT. It translates to CASGTSGIGTEKLFF. The chain recombines TRBV7-9 with TRBJ1-4; no firm D call. Trimming left V 8 bases short and J 7 bases short, with 20 bases between. The germline V gene encodes CDR1 SEHNR and CDR2 FQNEAQ (reference sequence). The CDR3 runs 15 residues.

This clone came up a few times. The chain couples TRBV5-4 to TRBJ2-3; 12 bases line up with TRBD2. Germline V CDR1 and CDR2: SGHNT, YYREEE (reference sequence). V dropped 3 bases and J dropped 7; count of bases not matched to a gene: 9. This CDR3 spans 16 amino acids. In nucleotides, the CDR3 is TGTGCCAGCAGCTCGACTAGCGGGAGTGGGAGGAATACGCAGTATTTT. It codes for CASSSTSGSGRNTQYF.

This clone was recorded a few times. The CDR3: CASSAGTSSNQPQHF. The CDR3 DNA is TGTGCCAGCAGCGCCGGGACATCGAGCAATCAGCCCCAGCATTTT. The chain joins TRBV6-6 to TRBJ1-5, with D possibly being TRBD1 (6 bases). Germline V gene data show CDR1 as MNHNY and CDR2 as SVGAGI (reference sequence). The CDR3 contains 15 residues. V was trimmed by 6 bases and J by 1 base, leaving 13 bases between them.

This chain connects TRBV5-1 to TRBJ1-1, with D possibly matching TRBD1 (6 bases). Germline CDR1 reads SGHRS; CDR2 reads YFSETQ. This CDR3 spans 14 amino acids. Trimming removed 3 bases at V and 4 bases at J, with 13 bases between. CDR3 sequence reads: CASSSQGEATEAFF. CDR3 sequence (DNA): TGCGCCAGCAGCTCACAGGGTGAGGCCACTGAAGCTTTCTTT.

The gene calls are TRBV9 and TRBJ2-2; 9 bases line up with TRBD2. J was trimmed by 2 bases and V by 2 bases; bases with no gene match: 7. This CDR3 contains 17 residues. Germline V lookup: CDR1 SGDLS, CDR2 YYNGEE. The CDR3 sequence is CASSVSRLAVNTGELFF. Here the CDR3 DNA reads TGTGCCAGCAGCGTTTCTCGACTAGCGGTAAACACCGGGGAGCTGTTTTTT.

This rearrangement joins TRBV27 to TRBJ1-1, with 8 bases identical to TRBD1. Germline V gene lookup returns CDR1 MNHEY and CDR2 SMNVEV (reference sequence). The ends lost 3 bases at V and 1 base at J; junction bases unmatched: 7. The CDR3 is 16 amino acids. This chain's CDR3 is CASSLGRGLENTEAFF. The CDR3 coding sequence is TGTGCCAGCAGTTTGGGCAGGGGGCTTGAGAACACTGAAGCTTTCTTT.

The rearrangement uses TRBV15 and TRBJ1-3; the D is unclear. Germline CDR1 and CDR2: LNHNV and YYDKDF (reference sequence). The CDR3 length is 16 residues. Between the trimmed V and J ends, which lost 4 bases and 3 bases, there was a span of 16 bases. The DNA for the CDR3 is TGTGCCACCAGCATGGGCACGGGAAAGAGTGGAAACACCATATATTTT. Its protein is CATSMGTGKSGNTIYF.

The CDR3 sequence: CASSQDSRGDRGGYTF. CDR3 sequence (DNA): TGTGCCAGCAGCCAAGACAGCAGGGGAGATCGGGGTGGCTACACCTTC. This rearrangement joins TRBV4-2 to TRBJ1-2; D perhaps matches TRBD1 (6 bases). The CDR3 length is 16 residues. Germline lookup yields CDR1 LGHNA and CDR2 YNFKEQ. Between the trimmed V and J ends, which lost 0 bases and 7 bases, there was a span of 18 bases.

The chain couples TRBV19 to TRBJ1-5; 8 bases agree with TRBD1. The CDR3 consists of 14 residues. Losses at the gene ends were 5 bases for V and 8 bases for J; bases not matched to a gene: 8. Germline values: CDR1 LNHDA, CDR2 SQIVND (reference sequence). Here the CDR3 reads CASSPDRGREPQHF. For the CDR3, the DNA is TGTGCCAGTAGTCCCGACAGGGGAAGAGAGCCCCAGCATTTT.

This sequence joins TRBV11-1 and TRBJ2-7; no clear D gene. The CDR3 loop spans 13 amino acids. Trimming took off 3 bases at V and 1 base at J, with 7 bases between the two ends. The germline gives CDR1 SGHAT, CDR2 FQDESV (reference sequence). The DNA of the CDR3 is TGTGCCAGCAGCTTTTCCGGTTCCTACGAGCAGTACTTC. It translates to CASSFSGSYEQYF.

This clone appeared a single time. In DNA, the CDR3 is TGTGCCAGCAGCTTTTCCAGGGGGCGATTCTATGGCTACACCTTC. It codes for CASSFSRGRFYGYTF. The rearrangement joins TRBV5-8 to TRBJ1-2, with TRBD1 matching over 8 bases. The CDR3 runs to 15 residues. The V gene's germline CDR1 is SGHTS and CDR2 YDEGEE. J lost 4 bases, V lost 2 bases, and 7 bases had no gene match. Combining the CDR3 with reference TRBV5-8 and TRBJ1-2 gives the whole variable domain EAGVTQSPTHLIKTRGQQATLRCSPISGHTSVYWYQQALGLGLQFLLWYDEGEERNRGNFPPRFSGRQFPNYSSELNVNALELEDSALYLCASSFSRGRFYGYTFGSGTRLTVV.

V is TRBV27 and J is TRBJ1-2, with TRBD1 identical over 8 bases. V dropped 4 bases and J dropped 8; count of bases not matched to a gene: 9. The CDR3 contains 14 residues. Germline CDR1 reads MNHEY; CDR2 reads SMNVEV (reference sequence). The CDR3 protein is CASSYGDRSKGYTF. As DNA, the CDR3 is TGTGCCAGCAGTTACGGGGACAGGTCAAAGGGCTACACCTTC.

This clone was detected only a few times. The chain combines TRBV28 with TRBJ1-1, with D perhaps TRBD1 (5 bases). CDR3 size: 14 residues. Germline V gene data show CDR1 as MDHEN and CDR2 as SYDVKM. Trimming stripped 6 bases from V and 4 bases from J, with 15 bases between. This chain's CDR3 is CASRGGAGGTEAFF. The CDR3 DNA is TGTGCCAGCAGGGGTGGGGCCGGGGGCACTGAAGCTTTCTTT.

This chain connects TRBV5-6 to TRBJ1-2, with D tentatively TRBD1 (6 bases). Germline V lookup: CDR1 SGHDT, CDR2 YYEEEE. CDR3 size: 14 residues. V was clipped by 2 bases and J by 2 bases, with 10 bases between them. DNA of the CDR3: TGTGCCAGCAGCTTTGGGCAGGGGAACTATGGCTACACCTTC. Translating gives CASSFGQGNYGYTF. Using reference TRBV5-6 and TRBJ1-2 for the parts outside the CDR3, the full variable domain is DAGVTQSPTHLIKTRGQQVTLRCSPKSGHDTVSWYQQALGQGPQFIFQYYEEEERQRGNFPDRFSGHQFPNYSSELNVNALLLGDSALYLCASSFGQGNYGYTFGSGTRLTVV.

The chain links TRBV9 to TRBJ1-2; maybe TRBD1 (6 bases). V lost 3 bases and J 8 bases, leaving 11 bases between the germline ends. The CDR3 has 12 amino acids. Germline V lookup: CDR1 SGDLS, CDR2 YYNGEE. CDR3 coding DNA: TGTGCCAGCAGCGACAGGGCACGGGGCTACACCTTC. Protein sequence: CASSDRARGYTF.

The J gene is TRBJ2-7, the V gene TRBV29-1; weak D call: TRBD1 (6 bases). CDR3 length: 13 residues. Trimming pared 2 bases from V and 7 bases from J, leaving 15 bases between. The V gene's germline CDR1 is SQVTM and CDR2 ANQGSEA. The CDR3 loop reads CSVEMDRQREQYF. CDR3 DNA sequence: TGCAGCGTTGAAATGGACAGACAACGGGAGCAGTACTTC.

This clone was recorded once. This sequence joins TRBV30 and TRBJ1-1; D is ambiguous. This CDR3 region has 13 residues. Germline values: CDR1 GTSNPN, CDR2 SVGIG (reference sequence). With 5 bases removed from V and 4 bases from J, the gap between germline ends came to 14 bases. DNA for the CDR3: TGTGCCTGGGAACTCGGAGGTGGCACTGAAGCTTTCTTT. It translates to CAWELGGGTEAFF.